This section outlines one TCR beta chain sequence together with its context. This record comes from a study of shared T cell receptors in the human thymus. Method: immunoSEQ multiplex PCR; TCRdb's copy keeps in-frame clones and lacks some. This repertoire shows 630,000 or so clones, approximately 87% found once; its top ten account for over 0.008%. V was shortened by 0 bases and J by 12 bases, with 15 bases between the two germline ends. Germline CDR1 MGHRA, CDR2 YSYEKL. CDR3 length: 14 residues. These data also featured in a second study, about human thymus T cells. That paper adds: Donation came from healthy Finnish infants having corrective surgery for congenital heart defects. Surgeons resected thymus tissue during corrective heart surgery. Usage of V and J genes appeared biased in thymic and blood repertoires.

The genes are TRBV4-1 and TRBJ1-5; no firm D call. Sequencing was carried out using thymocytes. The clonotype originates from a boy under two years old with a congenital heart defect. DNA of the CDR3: TGCGCCAGCAGCCAAGATCGGCTGCGACGGGTCCAGCATTTT. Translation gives CASSQDRLRRVQHF.